The 3 T cell receptor beta chains below all came from one sample that was sequenced in a study of blood T cells in healthy people across ages. Through a sample-barcoded 5' primer and a J-beta primer mix, a second PCR was run for roughly 6 to 11 cycles. Each CDR3 protein is one row after TCRdb ran MiXCR on the 5' RACE reads. The data contain about 780,000 distinct CDR3 sequences, roughly 24% of them seen just once; the ten biggest clones take up 3%. Separately, the same data were catalogued under a study of T cells of mothers and their children.

The sequencing sample was made of blood. The receptors shown here come from a boy younger than 18 in good health.

This chain uses TRBV7-8 with TRBJ1-3, with D unresolved. The CDR3 is made up of 16 amino acids. Between the trimmed V and J ends, which lost 1 base and 0 bases, there was a span of 10 bases. Germline V gene lookup returns CDR1 SGHVS and CDR2 FQNEAQ. CDR3 protein: CASSLVGQISGNTIYF. For the CDR3, the DNA is TGTGCCAGCAGCTTAGTTGGTCAGATCTCTGGAAACACCATATATTTT.

V usage is TRBV7-3 and J usage is TRBJ2-1, with 7 bases that match TRBD2. Germline trimming cut 2 bases from V and 15 bases from J; bases unmatched to any gene: 10. From germline, CDR1 is SGHTA and CDR2 FQGTGA. This CDR3 has 13 amino acids. The CDR3 DNA follows: TGTGCCAGCAGCTTACGGTCCAGCGGGGACCCGTTCTTC. Protein product: CASSLRSSGDPFF.

This clonotype appeared many times. This chain joins TRBV12-3 or TRBV12-4 and TRBJ1-2; D not resolved. Trimming stripped 2 bases from V and 8 bases from J, with 6 bases between. The CDR3 consists of 11 residues. The CDR3 loop reads CASSLSGGYTF. The CDR3 DNA reads TGTGCCAGCAGTTTATCGGGGGGCTACACCTTC.